The clone carrying this T cell receptor (beta chain) was counted a single time. Its cognate antigen is unknown. Data came from immunoSEQ multiplex PCR; TCRdb stores just in-frame clones and leaves some out. In the table there are some 4,000 clones, about 87% of which are singletons. There was relapse after autologous stem cell transplantation in every patient, and there was variation in brentuximab vedotin exposure. Using magnetic negative selection, the CD4+ T cells were separated out of thawed PBMCs. These data come from a study of PD-1 blockade in classical Hodgkin lymphoma. Study-level results: Exclusion applied to patients who initiated nivolumab less than 1 year following ASCT.

After removal of 0 bases from V and 8 bases from J, the junction contained 10 bases not matched to a gene. Germline assignment: CDR1 SGHNT and CDR2 YYREEE (reference sequence). CDR3 length: 16 residues. The chain combines TRBV5-4 with TRBJ1-4; 7 bases agree with TRBD1. Material: CD4+ T cells from blood, obtained at baseline. The sequence came from a human donor with classical Hodgkin lymphoma. DNA of the CDR3: TGTGCCAGCAGCTTGGCCCAACACGGACAGGCCGAAAAACTGTTTTTT. Its translation is CASSLAQHGQAEKLFF.